This passage covers 13 T cell receptor beta chains from one sample sequenced in a study of cytomegalovirus exposure and HLA in healthy donors. PCR involved 60 Vbeta and 13 Jbeta primers. TCRdb keeps only in-frame clones here, not all; method: immunoSEQ multiplex PCR. Of about 78,000 clones listed, roughly 80% are singletons. Sequencing was carried out using PBMCs. Source of these receptors: a male donor in good health and CMV-seronegative.

This clone was detected only a few times. J is TRBJ1-2 and V is TRBV19, with 7 positions matching TRBD1. The CDR3 runs 15 residues. Germline trimming cut 5 bases from V and 1 base from J; bases unmatched to any gene: 7. Germline CDR1 reads LNHDA; CDR2 reads SQIVND (reference sequence). This chain's CDR3 is CASSPRQGLNYGYTF. CDR3 in DNA: TGTGCCAGTAGTCCGAGACAGGGACTTAACTATGGCTACACCTTC.

The V and J genes are TRBV30 and TRBJ1-4; D gene unclear. CDR3 length: 13 amino acids. CDR1 and CDR2 from the germline V gene are GTSNPN and SVGIG (reference sequence). Trimming removed 5 bases from V and 0 bases from J, with 7 bases in between. Written as DNA, the CDR3 is TGTGCCTGGGAGAGAACAACTAATGAAAAACTGTTTTTT. Its translation is CAWERTTNEKLFF.

CDR3 in amino acids: CASSSGLARETQYF. The CDR3 region has the DNA TGTGCCAGCAGCTCAGGACTAGCAAGGGAGACCCAGTACTTC. This chain joins TRBV5-4 and TRBJ2-5, with TRBD2 matching 8 bases. The germline V gene has CDR1 SGHNT and CDR2 YYREEE (reference sequence). Losses at the gene ends were 3 bases for V and 5 bases for J; bases not matched to a gene: 6. The CDR3 covers 14 residues.

This rearrangement joins TRBV4-1 to TRBJ2-5; 11 bases align to TRBD2. The germline gives CDR1 MGHRA, CDR2 YSYEKL. After removal of 3 bases from V and 5 bases from J, the junction contained 8 bases not matched to a gene. The CDR3 loop spans 16 amino acids. CDR3 in DNA: TGCGCCAGCAGCCATGGGAGGGGACTAGCGGCGGAGACCCAGTACTTC. Protein product: CASSHGRGLAAETQYF.

CDR3: CASMGVGHNEQFF. The CDR3 DNA is TGTGCCAGTATGGGCGTTGGCCACAATGAGCAGTTCTTC. The chain employs TRBV19 and TRBJ2-1; D unclear. The CDR3 extends over 13 amino acids. Germline V gene data show CDR1 as LNHDA and CDR2 as SQIVND (reference sequence). V lost 7 bases and J 5 bases, leaving 12 bases between the germline ends.

The V call is TRBV6-1, the J call TRBJ2-1; 7 bases agree with TRBD1. The CDR3 is made up of 15 amino acids. Per germline, CDR1 MNHNS and CDR2 SASEGT. With 5 bases clipped from V and 3 bases from J, the junction kept 7 bases outside the gene matches. CDR3 nucleotide sequence: TGTGCCAGCAGTCGCCGGGACAGCTACTACAATGAGCAGTTCTTC. Translated, it gives CASSRRDSYYNEQFF.

This chain links TRBV14 with TRBJ1-1, with D hard to call. The V gene lost 4 bases and the J gene lost 3 bases, with 6 bases spanning the gap. This CDR3 contains 12 residues. In germline, CDR1 is SGHDN, CDR2 FVKESK. The CDR3 DNA reads TGTGCCAGCAGCCGGTCGGACACTGAAGCTTTCTTT. Its protein is CASSRSDTEAFF.

The CDR3 reads CASSSGTNRATGELFF. The CDR3 DNA reads as TGTGCCAGCAGCTCCGGGACTAACCGCGCGACCGGGGAGCTGTTTTTT. The rearrangement uses TRBV7-2 and TRBJ2-2; 7 bases match TRBD2. The germline V gene encodes CDR1 SGHTA and CDR2 FQGNSA. V shed 4 bases, J shed 5 bases, and the junction held 10 bases outside the gene matches. The CDR3 spans 16 residues.

This clone was seen only once. The chain has TRBV7-2 and TRBJ2-2; 11 nucleotides match TRBD2. CDR1 and CDR2 from the germline V gene are SGHTA and FQGNSA. This CDR3 is built from 15 residues. With V trimmed by 3 bases and J by 5 bases, 2 bases remained unmatched. The CDR3 coding sequence is TGTGCCAGCAGCTTTAGCGGGAGGGTAACCGGGGAGCTGTTTTTT. The encoded protein is CASSFSGRVTGELFF.

The chain has TRBV11-1 and TRBJ2-7; the D gene is possibly TRBD1 (6 bases). Germline V lookup: CDR1 SGHAT, CDR2 FQDESV (reference sequence). The germline V and J ends were trimmed by 6 bases and 3 bases, with 12 bases remaining between them. This CDR3 spans 13 amino acids. The CDR3 here is CASSRTGFYEQYF. CDR3 coding DNA: TGTGCCAGCAGTCGTACAGGGTTCTACGAGCAGTACTTC. The full variable domain, rest sourced from reference TRBV11-1 and TRBJ2-7, is EAEVAQSPRYKITEKSQAVAFWCDPISGHATLYWYRQILGQGPELLVQFQDESVVDDSQLPKDRFSAERLKGVDSTLKIQPAELGDSAMYLCASSRTGFYEQYFGPGTRLTVT.

This clone was seen a few times. V and J are TRBV5-6 and TRBJ1-4; weak D call: TRBD1 (5 bases). V shed 0 bases and J shed 8 bases, with 23 bases lying between them. Looked up from germline, CDR1 is SGHDT and CDR2 is YYEEEE. There are 18 residues in the CDR3. Here the CDR3 reads CASSLGGQGRVGEEKLFF. As DNA, the CDR3 is TGTGCCAGCAGCTTGGGGGGCCAGGGAAGAGTTGGGGAAGAAAAACTGTTTTTT.

The chain uses TRBV19 and TRBJ2-1; TRBD2 is a possible D gene (6 bases). Per germline, CDR1 LNHDA and CDR2 SQIVND (reference sequence). This CDR3 is 14 amino acids long. Trimming removed 5 bases from V and 7 bases from J, with 15 bases in between. The CDR3: CASSGAGVGNEQFF. The DNA for the CDR3 is TGTGCCAGTAGTGGAGCGGGCGTGGGGAATGAGCAGTTCTTC. Based on the CDR3 plus reference TRBV19 and TRBJ2-1, the full variable domain is DGGITQSPKYLFRKEGQNVTLSCEQNLNHDAMYWYRQDPGQGLRLIYYSQIVNDFQKGDIAEGYSVSREKKESFPLTVTSAQKNPTAFYLCASSGAGVGNEQFFGPGTRLTVL.

The rearrangement links TRBV4-1 to TRBJ2-3; 8 nucleotides match TRBD2. Germline V gene data show CDR1 as MGHRA and CDR2 as YSYEKL. V was pared by 4 bases and J by 2 bases, with 8 bases of the junction left unmatched. The length of the CDR3 is 16 residues. This chain's CDR3 is CASSPSPGGDTDTQYF. The CDR3 region has the DNA TGCGCCAGCAGCCCATCCCCGGGGGGGGACACAGATACGCAGTATTTT.